Following are 29 T cell receptor beta chains from one sample sequenced in a study of cytomegalovirus exposure and HLA in healthy donors (dated by TCRdb to 2017 to 2019). Preparation of the library involved the immunoSEQ multiplex PCR assay. For the multiplex PCR, a mixture combining 60 forward primers for TCR Vbeta segments and 13 reverse primers for TCR Jbeta segments was used. TCRdb carries this immuneACCESS record with in-frame sequences only. Its versions omit some clonotypes, under half of them owing to an unresolved V gene in the studies checked, with the rest unexplained. Here the sample has 150,000 to 200,000 clones; approximately 81% occur a single time. The top ten clones comprise 0.35% to 0.45% of the sample. Sequencing input: PBMCs. The receptors were sampled from a boy aged 2 to 10 in good health and CMV-seronegative.

The chain combines TRBV4-1 with TRBJ2-1; D unresolved. V was pared by 1 base and J by 7 bases, with 5 bases between. In germline, CDR1 is MGHRA, CDR2 YSYEKL. CDR3 length equals 12 residues. The chain's CDR3 is CASSQVRNEQFF. The CDR3 DNA sequence: TGCGCCAGCAGCCAAGTTCGGAATGAGCAGTTCTTC.

The J gene is TRBJ2-5, the V gene TRBV6-6, with TRBD2 matching 10 bases. Germline trimming cut 2 bases from V and 3 bases from J; bases unmatched to any gene: 0. The CDR3 extends over 14 amino acids. Germline V gene sequence: CDR1 MNHNY, CDR2 SVGAGI (reference sequence). The CDR3, as DNA: TGTGCCAGCAGTTACGGACTAGCGGAAGAGACCCAGTACTTC. It encodes CASSYGLAEETQYF.

The rearrangement links TRBV7-2 to TRBJ2-5, with TRBD2 identical over 8 bases. In germline, CDR1 is SGHTA, CDR2 FQGNSA. The CDR3 sequence is 14 residues long. Trimming cost V 1 base and J 7 bases; bases outside gene matches: 5. CDR3 DNA: TGTGCCAGCAGCTTAGTCGCGGGAGGAGGGACCCAGTACTTC. The encoded protein is CASSLVAGGGTQYF. Full variable domain (missing parts from reference TRBV7-2 and TRBJ2-5): GAGVSQSPSNKVTEKGKDVELRCDPISGHTALYWYRQSLGQGLEFLIYFQGNSAPDKSGLPSDRFSAERTGGSVSTLTIQRTQQEDSAVYLCASSLVAGGGTQYFGPGTRLLVL.

This clone turned up a few times. This rearrangement joins TRBV4-1 to TRBJ2-6, with TRBD1 matching over 8 bases. J lost 1 base, V lost 1 base, and 6 bases had no gene match. CDR3 length: 18 residues. Germline CDR1 reads MGHRA; CDR2 reads YSYEKL. CDR3: CASSQVQGAESGANVLTF. DNA of the CDR3: TGCGCCAGCAGCCAAGTTCAGGGGGCGGAATCTGGGGCCAACGTCCTGACTTTC.

J is TRBJ2-5 and V is TRBV7-7; D remains unclear. Trimming removed 3 bases at V and 5 bases at J, with 10 bases between. Per the germline V gene, CDR1 is SSHAT and CDR2 is FNYEAQ (reference sequence). The CDR3 is 13 amino acids. The CDR3 reads CASSFSRRETQYF. DNA for the CDR3: TGTGCCAGCAGCTTTAGCCGACGGGAGACCCAGTACTTC.

The table lists this clone with a few counts. This rearrangement joins TRBV4-1 to TRBJ1-4, with 8 positions matching TRBD1. The germline gives CDR1 MGHRA, CDR2 YSYEKL. The CDR3 contains 14 residues. V shed 7 bases and J 6 bases; nucleotides not matched to a gene: 7. The CDR3 DNA follows: TGCGCCAGCACGAGGACAGGGTTCGATGAAAAACTGTTTTTT. Translation gives CASTRTGFDEKLFF.

The V and J genes are TRBV2 and TRBJ2-2; 10 positions match TRBD1. The CDR3 loop spans 15 amino acids. Germline V gene lookup returns CDR1 SNHLY and CDR2 FYNNEI. Trimming took 4 bases from V and 5 from J; bases not matched to a gene: 4. This chain's CDR3 is CASSGSGQGTGELFF. The CDR3 DNA sequence: TGTGCCAGCAGTGGATCGGGACAGGGGACCGGGGAGCTGTTTTTT. The whole variable domain, remainder taken from reference TRBV2 and TRBJ2-2, is EPEVTQTPSHQVTQMGQEVILRCVPISNHLYFYWYRQILGQKVEFLVSFYNNEISEKSEIFDDQFSVERPDGSNFTLKIRSTKLEDSAMYFCASSGSGQGTGELFFGEGSRLTVL.

The rearrangement links TRBV30 to TRBJ1-3, with TRBD1 as a possible D gene (5 bases). The V end was cut by 0 bases, the J end by 4 bases, with 13 bases between. CDR1 GTSNPN and CDR2 SVGIG come from the germline V gene (reference sequence). There are 15 residues in the CDR3. The CDR3 region has the DNA TGTGCCTGGAGTGTACTGTGGGGGGAAGGAAACACCATATATTTT. Protein product: CAWSVLWGEGNTIYF.

The rearrangement joins TRBV10-2 to TRBJ2-1; TRBD2 aligns across 7 bases. The CDR3 sequence is 16 residues long. The germline gives CDR1 WSHSY, CDR2 SAAADI. The ends lost 8 bases at V and 1 base at J; junction bases unmatched: 11. The CDR3 DNA reads as TGCGCCAGCTCAAGTGGGGGAGGGCCGTCCTACAATGAGCAGTTCTTC. Translation gives CASSSGGGPSYNEQFF.

V and J are TRBV7-9 and TRBJ2-1; the D gene is possibly TRBD2 (6 bases). The CDR3 covers 15 residues. Trimming left V 3 bases short and J 0 bases short, with 9 bases between. The germline V gene encodes CDR1 SEHNR and CDR2 FQNEAQ (reference sequence). CDR3 amino acids: CASSLVADSYNEQFF. The CDR3 DNA is TGTGCCAGCAGCTTGGTAGCGGACTCCTACAATGAGCAGTTCTTC.

The chain has TRBV5-1 and TRBJ1-4; no reliable D call. Germline V CDR1 and CDR2: SGHRS, YFSETQ. This CDR3 has 13 residues. Between the trimmed V and J ends, which lost 4 bases and 3 bases, there was a span of 7 bases. As DNA, the CDR3 is TGCGCCAGCAGCCTTGAGGCTAATGAAAAACTGTTTTTT. Protein product: CASSLEANEKLFF.

CDR3 DNA sequence: TGCAGCGTTGTGCGGGCCCAGGATGAAAAACTGTTTTTT. Translation: CSVVRAQDEKLFF. J is TRBJ1-4 and V is TRBV29-1; D is unresolved. In germline, CDR1 is SQVTM, CDR2 ANQGSEA. V lost 4 bases, J lost 6 bases, and 12 bases lay in between. This CDR3 comprises 13 residues.

This sequence joins TRBV9 and TRBJ2-7; possible D gene TRBD2, 5 bases. The V gene lost 1 base and the J gene lost 3 bases, with 8 bases spanning the gap. The CDR3 runs 13 residues. CDR1 and CDR2 from the germline V gene are SGDLS and YYNGEE. The CDR3 DNA is TGTGCCAGCAGCGTACGGGATCACTACGAGCAGTACTTC. This encodes CASSVRDHYEQYF. Full variable domain (outside the CDR3, taken from reference TRBV9 and TRBJ2-7): DSGVTQTPKHLITATGQRVTLRCSPRSGDLSVYWYQQSLDQGLQFLIQYYNGEERAKGNILERFSAQQFPDLHSELNLSSLELGDSALYFCASSVRDHYEQYFGPGTRLTVT.

This chain connects TRBV5-1 to TRBJ2-1, with 7 bases fitting TRBD1. CDR1 and CDR2 (germline): SGHRS, YFSETQ. The V gene end was trimmed by 2 bases and the J gene end by 9 bases; junction bases not matched to a gene: 5. This CDR3 comprises 13 residues. The CDR3 region is CASSFTGAGEQFF. The CDR3 DNA follows: TGCGCCAGCAGCTTTACAGGGGCGGGTGAGCAGTTCTTC.

This chain links TRBV7-6 with TRBJ2-6; D may be TRBD2 (5 bases). There are 16 residues in the CDR3. Germline lookup yields CDR1 SGHVS and CDR2 FNYEAQ. V was trimmed by 6 bases and J by 0 bases, leaving 12 bases between them. The CDR3 region has the DNA TGTGCCAGCAGTGGACTGGCCCTCTCTGGGGCCAACGTCCTGACTTTC. Amino acids: CASSGLALSGANVLTF.

The V gene is TRBV2, the J gene TRBJ1-1; no clear D gene. Per germline, CDR1 SNHLY and CDR2 FYNNEI. Between the trimmed V and J ends, which lost 4 bases and 6 bases, there was a span of 6 bases. The CDR3 spans 11 residues. The CDR3 region is CASSASSEAFF. The CDR3 bases are TGTGCCAGCAGTGCCTCCTCTGAAGCTTTCTTT.

V and J are TRBV11-3 and TRBJ2-2, with TRBD1 as a possible D gene (5 bases). From germline, CDR1 is SGHNT and CDR2 YENEEA. The CDR3 has 13 residues. The V and J ends lost 6 bases and 5 bases respectively, with 10 bases between them. CDR3 sequence: CASSRGQTGELFF. CDR3 sequence (DNA): TGTGCCAGCAGTAGAGGACAAACCGGGGAGCTGTTTTTT.

This clone was seen a few times. The J gene is TRBJ1-2, the V gene TRBV15, with D possibly TRBD1 on 6 matching bases. CDR3 length: 18 amino acids. Trimming removed 0 bases from V and 3 bases from J, with 20 bases in between. The V gene's germline CDR1 is LNHNV and CDR2 YYDKDF (reference sequence). The CDR3 sequence: CATSRDRGRGGRDYGYTF. The CDR3 DNA is TGTGCCACCAGCAGAGATCGGGGCCGAGGGGGAAGGGACTATGGCTACACCTTC.

The chain carries TRBV11-2 and TRBJ1-1; maybe TRBD1 (6 bases). Trimming took off 5 bases at V and 3 bases at J, with 16 bases between the two ends. The CDR3 length is 15 residues. CDR1 SGHAT and CDR2 FQNNGV come from the germline V gene. CDR3 sequence: CASSLMGARDTEAFF. In nucleotides, the CDR3 is TGTGCCAGCAGCCTGATGGGGGCAAGGGACACTGAAGCTTTCTTT.

The V gene is TRBV30, the J gene TRBJ1-6; D is undetermined. V was pared by 2 bases and J by 6 bases, with 17 bases between. Germline V gene lookup returns CDR1 GTSNPN and CDR2 SVGIG (reference sequence). The CDR3 has 16 amino acids. The CDR3 DNA reads TGTGCCTGGAGTTCGACTGATAACGCGATTAATTCACCCCTCCACTTT. As protein: CAWSSTDNAINSPLHF.

This clone was detected only a few times. The rearrangement joins TRBV6-6 to TRBJ2-2; D not certain. V was clipped by 7 bases and J by 3 bases, with 12 bases between them. The CDR3 spans 14 residues. The V gene's germline CDR1 is MNHNY and CDR2 SVGAGI (reference sequence). DNA of the CDR3: TGTGCCAGCATCATTCGGGTTGACACCGGGGAGCTGTTTTTT. Translation gives CASIIRVDTGELFF.

The chain employs TRBV15 and TRBJ2-3, with 8 positions matching TRBD2. Trimming at V came to 3 bases and at J to 1 base, leaving 3 bases not matched to a gene. This CDR3 is 15 amino acids long. Germline V gene data show CDR1 as LNHNV and CDR2 as YYDKDF (reference sequence). The CDR3 DNA reads TGTGCCACCAGCAGTTGGCGGGAGGGCACAGATACGCAGTATTTT. Translated, it gives CATSSWREGTDTQYF.

The V and J genes are TRBV11-2 and TRBJ2-7; the D gene is possibly TRBD2 (5 bases). The germline V and J ends were trimmed by 0 bases and 3 bases, with 12 bases remaining between them. This CDR3 has 15 amino acids. The germline gives CDR1 SGHAT, CDR2 FQNNGV. The DNA of the CDR3 is TGTGCCAGCAGCTTAGATTACGGCGGAGGCTACGAGCAGTACTTC. Protein: CASSLDYGGGYEQYF.

V usage is TRBV10-3 and J usage is TRBJ1-1, with a weak D call TRBD1 (5 bases). Trimming shortened V by 2 bases and J by 4 bases, and 5 bases separated the two germline ends. In germline, CDR1 is ENHRY, CDR2 SYGVKD. This CDR3 is 12 amino acids long. CDR3 in DNA: TGTGCCATCAGTGAGAGGGGCACTGAAGCTTTCTTT. This encodes CAISERGTEAFF.

The CDR3 DNA sequence: TGTGCCTGGGACAGGGTCAGCGACATTCAGTACTTC. Protein product: CAWDRVSDIQYF. The gene calls are TRBV30 and TRBJ2-4, with 7 bases identical to TRBD1. Per the germline V gene, CDR1 is GTSNPN and CDR2 is SVGIG (reference sequence). V was clipped by 5 bases and J by 8 bases; unmatched bases: 6. This CDR3 is 12 amino acids long.

V and J are TRBV5-1 and TRBJ2-7; 9 bases map to TRBD2. CDR1 SGHRS and CDR2 YFSETQ come from the germline V gene. J was trimmed by 2 bases and V by 7 bases; bases with no gene match: 7. This CDR3 contains 14 residues. The CDR3 nucleotides are TGCGCCAGCCGGAGGGCGGGGGGGACCTACGAGCAGTACTTC. Amino acids: CASRRAGGTYEQYF.

The rearrangement uses TRBV28 and TRBJ2-3, with D perhaps matching TRBD2 (5 bases). V gave up 3 bases and J gave up 11 bases, with 15 bases separating them. The CDR3 is 13 amino acids. Germline V gene lookup returns CDR1 MDHEN and CDR2 SYDVKM. The CDR3, as DNA: TGTGCCAGCAGTTTGAGGCTAGCCGGTGGGCAGTATTTT. Translation: CASSLRLAGGQYF.

V and J are TRBV18 and TRBJ2-3; 8 bases are a match to TRBD1. Germline V gene lookup returns CDR1 KGHSH and CDR2 LQKENI. The CDR3 loop spans 15 amino acids. After removal of 5 bases from V and 3 bases from J, the junction contained 7 bases not matched to a gene. The CDR3: CASSTTGGGTDTQYF. In DNA, the CDR3 is TGTGCCAGCTCAACAACAGGGGGAGGTACAGATACGCAGTATTTT.

The chain recombines TRBV5-1 with TRBJ1-5; weak D call: TRBD1 (6 bases). The ends were cut back, 4 bases at V and 5 bases at J, with 13 bases in the middle. Looked up from germline, CDR1 is SGHRS and CDR2 is YFSETQ. This CDR3 contains 14 residues. The CDR3 DNA follows: TGCGCCAGCAGCCTCCGGGGGGGCGATCAGCCCCAGCATTTT. Translated, it gives CASSLRGGDQPQHF. The full variable domain, rest sourced from reference TRBV5-1 and TRBJ1-5, is KAGVTQTPRYLIKTRGQQVTLSCSPISGHRSVSWYQQTPGQGLQFLFEYFSETQRNKGNFPGRFSGRQFSNSRSEMNVSTLELGDSALYLCASSLRGGDQPQHFGDGTRLSIL.